The source of this T cell receptor (beta chain) is a study of OX40 agonist ivuxolimab in advanced cancers. About the research overall: Enrollees could have had prior anti-PD-1, anti-PD-L1 or anti-CTLA-4 therapy, which 40% to 45% had received.

This CDR3 is 12 amino acids long. With 1 base removed from V and 5 bases from J, the gap between germline ends came to 5 bases. Germline V gene lookup returns CDR1 WNHNN and CDR2 SYGVQD (reference sequence). A remark on this clone: Antigen: not known.

The data were produced by immunoSEQ multiplex PCR, yet TCRdb's version contains in-frame clones alone and is incomplete. The table includes some 86,000 clones, under 95% detected once. Study findings and constraints: Researchers report that CD8+ T cells had, on average, more expanded clones than CD4+.

The sequencing used CD4+ or CD8+ T cells sorted from blood, collected in a trial of the OX40 agonist ivuxolimab. The chain employs TRBV10-1 and TRBJ1-1; perhaps TRBD1 as D (5 bases). The sequence derives from an adult with an advanced solid tumor such as melanoma, head and neck, liver or kidney cancer. The CDR3 region is CASSEWGTEAFF. CDR3 bases: TGCGCCAGCAGTGAGTGGGGGACTGAAGCTTTCTTT.